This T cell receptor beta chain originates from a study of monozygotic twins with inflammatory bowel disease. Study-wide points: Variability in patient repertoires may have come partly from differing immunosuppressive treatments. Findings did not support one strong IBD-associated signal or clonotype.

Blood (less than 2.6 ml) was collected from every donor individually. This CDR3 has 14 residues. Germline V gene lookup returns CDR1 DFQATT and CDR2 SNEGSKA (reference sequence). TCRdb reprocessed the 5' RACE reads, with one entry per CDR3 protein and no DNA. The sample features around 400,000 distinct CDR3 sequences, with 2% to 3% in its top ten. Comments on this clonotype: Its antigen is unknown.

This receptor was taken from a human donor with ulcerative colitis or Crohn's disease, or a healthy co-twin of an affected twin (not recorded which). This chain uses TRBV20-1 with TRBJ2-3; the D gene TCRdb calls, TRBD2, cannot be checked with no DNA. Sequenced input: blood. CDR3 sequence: CSPLLAGVADTQYF.